The clone carrying this T cell receptor beta chain was recorded a few times. This specimen belongs to a study of OX40 agonist ivuxolimab in advanced cancers. The assay was immunoSEQ multiplex PCR, and TCRdb's table has in-frame clones only and misses some. The sample includes about 12,000 clones, 80% to 85% of them seen just once. CDR1 is SGHNT, CDR2 YYREEE, per germline (reference sequence). The CDR3 runs 15 residues. Trimming stripped 5 bases from V and 6 bases from J, with 18 bases between. This TCR came from an adult with an advanced solid tumor such as melanoma, head and neck, liver or kidney cancer. This sample comprised CD4+ or CD8+ T cells sorted from blood, obtained in a trial of the OX40 agonist ivuxolimab. This chain links TRBV5-4 with TRBJ2-1, with a tentative D call TRBD2 (6 bases). CDR3 region: CASSSWGLYFNEQFF. The CDR3 DNA reads TGTGCCAGCAGTTCTTGGGGACTGTATTTCAATGAGCAGTTCTTC.